This T cell receptor (beta chain) originates from a study of human T cells and chemical hapten exposure. Time point here: patch test 3, about 24 weeks after DPC sensitization. Stated treatment: therapeutic diphenylcyclopropenone sensitization with weekly scalp DPC. TCRdb analysed the RACE reads with MiXCR anew, one entry per CDR3 protein. The sample comprises around 130,000 distinct CDR3 sequences, approximately 10% of which are singletons, and approximately 2.5% rests with the top ten. The sample consisted of whole blood, taken in connection with sensitization to the hapten diphenylcyclopropenone (DPC). The TCR sequence derives from a woman aged 50 to 60 with alopecia areata. Some clones in this sample may be carry-over from other donors' samples.

The CDR3 reads CASSDGGIGELFF. CDR3 nucleotide sequence: TGTGCCAGCAGTGACGGCGGAATCGGGGAGCTGTTTTTT. The rearrangement uses TRBV6-4 and TRBJ2-2; no reliable D call. Germline CDR1 and CDR2: MRHNA and SNTAGT. The length of the CDR3 is 13 residues. Trimming removed 2 bases at V and 7 bases at J, with 8 bases between.